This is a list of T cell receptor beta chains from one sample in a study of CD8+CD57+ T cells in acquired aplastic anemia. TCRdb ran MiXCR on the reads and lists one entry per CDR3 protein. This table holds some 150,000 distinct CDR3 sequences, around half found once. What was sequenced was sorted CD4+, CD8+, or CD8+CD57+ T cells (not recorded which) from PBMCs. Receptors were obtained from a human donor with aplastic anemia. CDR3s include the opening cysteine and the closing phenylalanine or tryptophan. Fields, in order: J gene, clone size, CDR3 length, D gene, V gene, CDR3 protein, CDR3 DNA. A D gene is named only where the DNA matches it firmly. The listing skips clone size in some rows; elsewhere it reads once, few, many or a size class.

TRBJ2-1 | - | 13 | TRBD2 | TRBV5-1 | CASSQEGLADQFF | TGCGCCAGCAGCCAGGAGGGACTAGCGGACCAGTTCTTC
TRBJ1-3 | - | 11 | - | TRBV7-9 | CASSLRTTIYF | TGTGCCAGCAGCCTTCGGACAACCATATATTTT
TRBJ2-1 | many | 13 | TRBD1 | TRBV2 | CASSDRGTNEQFF | TGTGCCAGCAGTGACAGGGGGACCAATGAGCAGTTCTTC
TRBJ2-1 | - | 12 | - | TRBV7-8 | CASSSGSYEQFF | TGTGCCAGCAGCTCCGGCTCCTACGAGCAGTTCTTC
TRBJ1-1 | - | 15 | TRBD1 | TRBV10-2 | CASSDTKKGATEAFF | TGCGCCAGCAGTGATACTAAAAAGGGGGCAACTGAAGCTTTCTTT
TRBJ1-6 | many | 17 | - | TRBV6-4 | CASSDGYTRDTMSPLHF | TGTGCCAGCAGTGACGGATATACCCGGGACACCATGTCACCCCTCCACTTT
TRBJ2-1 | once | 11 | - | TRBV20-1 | CSATLLAGRFF | TGCAGTGCAACTTTACTAGCTGGGCGGTTCTTC
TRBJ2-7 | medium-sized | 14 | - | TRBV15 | CATSRDVQGSEQYF | TGTGCCACCAGCAGAGATGTCCAGGGATCCGAGCAGTACTTC
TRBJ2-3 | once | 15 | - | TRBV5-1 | CASSLGQVFTDTQYF | TGCGCCAGCAGCTTGGGACAGGTATTCACAGATACGCAGTATTTT
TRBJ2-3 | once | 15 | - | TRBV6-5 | CASSPSRLSTDTQYF | TGTGCCAGCAGTCCCTCGAGACTCAGCACAGATACGCAGTATTTT
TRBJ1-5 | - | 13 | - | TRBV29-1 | CSVWSGSNQPQHF | TGCAGCGTTTGGTCAGGGAGCAATCAGCCCCAGCATTTT
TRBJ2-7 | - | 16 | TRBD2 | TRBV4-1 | CASSQEGLAGSYEQYF | TGCGCCAGCAGCCAAGAGGGACTAGCGGGGAGCTACGAGCAGTACTTC
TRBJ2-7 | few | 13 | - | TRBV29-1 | CSVGLAGTYEQYF | TGCAGCGTTGGGCTAGCAGGCACCTACGAGCAGTACTTC
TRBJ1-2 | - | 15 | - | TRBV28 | CASSSLRGVGYGYTF | TGTGCCAGCAGTTCCCTTAGGGGGGTGGGCTATGGCTACACCTTC
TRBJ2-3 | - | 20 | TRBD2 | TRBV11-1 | CASSPRSRLAGGRGTDTQYF | TGTGCCAGCAGTCCTCGATCCCGACTAGCGGGGGGGCGCGGCACAGATACGCAGTATTTT
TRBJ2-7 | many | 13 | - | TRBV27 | CASNRMGSYEQYF | TGTGCCAGCAATCGGATGGGCTCCTACGAGCAGTACTTC
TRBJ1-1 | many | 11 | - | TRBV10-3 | CAISERLEAFF | TGTGCCATCAGTGAGAGGCTAGAAGCTTTCTTT
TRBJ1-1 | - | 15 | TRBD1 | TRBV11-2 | CASSFGGQVNTEAFF | TGTGCCAGCAGCTTCGGGGGACAGGTGAACACTGAAGCTTTCTTT
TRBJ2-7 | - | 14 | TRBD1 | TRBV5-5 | CASSGTGDAYEQYF | TGTGCCAGCAGCGGGACAGGGGACGCCTACGAGCAGTACTTC